These T cell receptor beta chains were read from a single sample in a study of T-cell reconstitution after alpha-beta-depleted transplantation in children. From the PCR reads, TCRdb called clonotypes with MiXCR, one entry per CDR3 protein. The data contain roughly 400,000 distinct CDR3 sequences, roughly 20% of them seen just once; the ten biggest clones take up less than 4.5%. The source material was PBMCs from the stem cell graft donor, sampled from the stem cell graft. The source of these receptors is a human donor who donated a stem cell graft to a child with acute myeloid leukemia. Each CDR3 is given with its conserved first and last residue. Fields, in order: J gene, clone size, D gene, V gene, CDR3 DNA, CDR3 protein. A D gene is named only where the DNA matches it firmly. Not all rows give a size; the values are once, few, many and, for expanded clones, a class.

TRBJ1-2 few - TRBV12-3/TRBV12-4 TGTGCCAGCAGTACTACAAGCGTCTATGGCTACACCTTC CASSTTSVYGYTF
TRBJ1-1 many TRBD1 TRBV12-3/TRBV12-4 TGTGCCAGCAATCACGGGGGACAGGGGGCAACTGAAGCTTTCTTT CASNHGGQGATEAFF
TRBJ2-5 many - TRBV12-3/TRBV12-4 TGTGCCAGCAGCCCCCGGATCGGGCGAGAGACCCAGTACTTC CASSPRIGRETQYF
TRBJ2-7 - - TRBV5-1 TGCGCCAGCAGCCCGCTGCAGACGGGCTCCTACGAGCAGTACTTC CASSPLQTGSYEQYF
TRBJ2-5 many - TRBV25-1 TGTGCCAGCAGTGGGGCCGGGGAGACCCAGTACTTC CASSGAGETQYF
TRBJ2-1 few TRBD2 TRBV5-1 TGCGCCAGCAGCGTGGGGGGGTACAATGAGCAGTTCTTC CASSVGGYNEQFF
TRBJ2-3 many - TRBV20-1 TGCAGTGCTCAGAGCGGTAGCACAGATACGCAGTATTTT CSAQSGSTDTQYF
TRBJ2-1 - - TRBV29-1 TGCAGCGTTGAAAGGCCTAGCCGAAGCTCCTACAATGAGCAGTTCTTC CSVERPSRSSYNEQFF
TRBJ2-7 - TRBD2 TRBV5-1 TGCGCCAGCAGCCCCGGCGTGGGCCTAGCGGATGAGCAGTACTTC CASSPGVGLADEQYF
TRBJ1-6 once - TRBV5-1 TGCGCCAGCAGCCCCATGGGGGCCGGTAATTCACCCCTCCACTTT CASSPMGAGNSPLHF
TRBJ2-3 - - TRBV20-1 TGCAGTGCTAGAGACAAGATCCGCACAGATACGCAGTATTTT CSARDKIRTDTQYF
TRBJ2-2 many - TRBV29-1 TGCAGCGGAAAGGACGCAAACACCGGGGAGCTGTTTTTT CSGKDANTGELFF
TRBJ2-7 - TRBD2 TRBV5-1 TGCGCCAGCAGCTGGGGGGGGAACTCCTACGAGCAGTACTTC CASSWGGNSYEQYF
TRBJ2-7 many TRBD1 TRBV6-2/TRBV6-3 TGTGCCAGCAGGGCAGGGGGTTCCTACGAGCAGTACTTC CASRAGGSYEQYF
TRBJ2-7 - TRBD1 TRBV7-9 TGTGCCAGCAGCCCCTACCCGACAGGGTTCGAGCAGTACTTC CASSPYPTGFEQYF
TRBJ2-2 - - TRBV7-7 TGTGCCAGCAGCCCGTACGGGGACGAGCTGTTTTTT CASSPYGDELFF
TRBJ2-7 - TRBD1 TRBV2 TGTGCCAGCAGTGATTCCGGGACAGGGATTATTTCCTACGAGCAGTACTTC CASSDSGTGIISYEQYF
TRBJ2-2 - TRBD1 TRBV12-3/TRBV12-4 TGTGCCAGCCGCCGGACAGGGTCGAACACCGGGGAGCTGTTTTTT CASRRTGSNTGELFF
TRBJ1-1 few - TRBV29-1 TGCAGCGTTGTGGACACCCTGGGTTCTGAAGCTTTCTTT CSVVDTLGSEAFF
TRBJ2-1 few TRBD2 TRBV15 TGTGCCACCAGCAGGCTCAGACTAGCGGGAGGGCTATACAATGAGCAGTTCTTC CATSRLRLAGGLYNEQFF
TRBJ2-7 many TRBD2 TRBV20-1 TGCAGTGCTCCCGCTAGCGGGAGGACCGAGCAGTACTTC CSAPASGRTEQYF
TRBJ2-1 many - TRBV20-1 TGCAGTGCTAGGTCAAGCGAGTACAATGAGCAGTTCTTC CSARSSEYNEQFF
TRBJ2-5 many - TRBV7-2 TGTGCCAGCAGCCAAGAAGGGGTCGTGACGTACCAAGAGACCCAGTACTTC CASSQEGVVTYQETQYF
TRBJ2-7 many TRBD2 TRBV20-1 TGCAGTGCTAGAGATCTGGCTAGCGGAGCTACCTACGAGCAGTACTTC CSARDLASGATYEQYF
TRBJ2-2 few - TRBV21-1 TGTGCCAGCAACCCGGGACATTCGAACACCGGGGAGCTGTTTTTT CASNPGHSNTGELFF
TRBJ1-1 - - TRBV20-1 TGCAGTGCTAGAGGGACTAAGAACACTGAAGCTTTCTTT CSARGTKNTEAFF
TRBJ2-7 - - TRBV5-1 TGCGCCAGCAGCACCTCCCAGATTCCCTACGAGCAGTACTTC CASSTSQIPYEQYF
TRBJ1-2 - - TRBV7-9 TGTGCCAGCAGCCGAGACGGAAACTATGGCTACACCTTC CASSRDGNYGYTF
TRBJ2-7 few - TRBV12-3/TRBV12-4 TGTGCCAGCAGCTTTAAGGGTCCGGGAGAGCAGTACTTC CASSFKGPGEQYF
TRBJ1-2 many - TRBV12-3/TRBV12-4 TGTGCCAGCACCGTAGGCAGGGTCGAGGGCTACACCTTC CASTVGRVEGYTF
TRBJ2-1 - - TRBV5-1 TGCGCCAGCAGCTTGGACGGCGATTCCTACAATGAGCAGTTCTTC CASSLDGDSYNEQFF
TRBJ2-7 few - TRBV5-1 TGCGCCAGCAGCTTATCGACAGGAATCTCCTACGAGCAGTACTTC CASSLSTGISYEQYF
TRBJ2-1 few - TRBV9 TGTGCCAGCAGCGCCTCCCTGGGACGGCACAATGAGCAGTTCTTC CASSASLGRHNEQFF
TRBJ1-1 few - TRBV29-1 TGCAGCGTTATTGGGGCCCTGAACACTGAAGCTTTCTTT CSVIGALNTEAFF
TRBJ2-7 - TRBD2 TRBV5-1 TGCGCCAGCAGCGCCGGGACTAGCAAGTCCTACGAGCAGTACTTC CASSAGTSKSYEQYF
TRBJ2-7 - - TRBV18 TGTGCCAGCTCACCGAGCGTCGGTCCCTACGAGCAGTACTTC CASSPSVGPYEQYF
TRBJ2-2 - - TRBV7-8 TGTGCCAGCGACGGGAGTGCCGGGGAGCTGTTTTTT CASDGSAGELFF
TRBJ2-1 - TRBD2 TRBV7-6 TGTGCCAGCAGCTTAAGGGAGGGCACTGAGCAGTTCTTC CASSLREGTEQFF
TRBJ2-7 few - TRBV28 TGTGCCAGCAGGGACTCAGGGGGGAGCTCCGAGCAGTACTTC CASRDSGGSSEQYF
TRBJ2-5 many - TRBV20-1 TGCAGTGCTAGAGCCCCAGGTGGAGAGACCCAGTACTTC CSARAPGGETQYF
TRBJ2-3 few TRBD2 TRBV6-4 TGTGCCAGCAGTGAAGGGTTAGCGGGAAGGATCGATACGCAGTATTTT CASSEGLAGRIDTQYF
TRBJ2-3 many - TRBV29-1 TGCAGCGTTCCCGGACAGAAAACTAGCACAGATACGCAGTATTTT CSVPGQKTSTDTQYF